The present entry profiles one TCR beta chain with its context. What it recognizes is unknown. The sample originates from a study of OX40 agonist ivuxolimab in advanced cancers. The wider study: Patients were treated with ivuxolimab, an agonistic anti-OX40 (CD134) antibody. Every 2 weeks, patients got intravenous ivuxolimab at one of six dose levels (0.01-10 mg/kg). Antecedent anti-PD-1, anti-PD-L1 or anti-CTLA-4 therapy was permissible, with 30% to 50% having received some. The study's findings and limits: Blood T cells, both CD4+ and CD8+, expanded clonally by week 6 at 0.1 to 3.0 mg/kg.

This CDR3 has 14 residues. The V gene's germline CDR1 is SGHDN and CDR2 FVKESK. The V and J ends lost 2 bases and 7 bases respectively, with 11 bases between them. Assay: immunoSEQ multiplex PCR; the TCRdb copy retains only in-frame clones and omits some. Here the sample spans 100,000 or so clones, approximately 90% being singletons. Sequences were derived from CD4+ or CD8+ T cells sorted from blood, sampled in a trial of the OX40 agonist ivuxolimab. This chain connects TRBV14 to TRBJ1-4, with D possibly matching TRBD1 (6 bases). This receptor was obtained from an adult with an advanced solid tumor such as melanoma, head and neck, liver or kidney cancer. The CDR3 is CASSQYSGVEKLFF. The DNA of the CDR3 is TGTGCCAGCAGCCAATATTCAGGGGTTGAAAAACTGTTTTTT. Filled out from reference TRBV14 and TRBJ1-4, the complete variable domain reads EAGVTQFPSHSVIEKGQTVTLRCDPISGHDNLYWYRRVMGKEIKFLLHFVKESKQDESGMPNNRFLAERTGGTYSTLKVQPAELEDSGVYFCASSQYSGVEKLFFGSGTQLSVL.